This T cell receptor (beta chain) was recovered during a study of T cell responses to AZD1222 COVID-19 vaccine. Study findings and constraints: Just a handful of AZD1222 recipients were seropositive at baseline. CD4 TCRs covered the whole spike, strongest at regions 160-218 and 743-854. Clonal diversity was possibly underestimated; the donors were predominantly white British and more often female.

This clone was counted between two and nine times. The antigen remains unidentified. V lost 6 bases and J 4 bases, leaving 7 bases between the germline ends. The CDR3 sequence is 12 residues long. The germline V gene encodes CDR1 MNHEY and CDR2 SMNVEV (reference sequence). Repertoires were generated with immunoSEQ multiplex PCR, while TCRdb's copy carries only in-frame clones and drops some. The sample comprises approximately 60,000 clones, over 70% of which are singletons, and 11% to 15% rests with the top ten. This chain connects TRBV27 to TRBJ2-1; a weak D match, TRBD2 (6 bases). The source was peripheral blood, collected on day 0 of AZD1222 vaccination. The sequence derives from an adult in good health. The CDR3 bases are TGTGCCAGCAGCCGGGGGTACAATGAGCAGTTCTTC. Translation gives CASSRGYNEQFF.